These T cell receptor beta chains were read from a single sample in a study of shared clonotypes between healthy human individuals. Here immunoSEQ multiplex PCR was the method, and the copy in TCRdb shows in-frame clones only, minus some. The sample lists 650,000 to 800,000 clones; over 60% were seen once. Sequencing input: memory CD4+ T cells sorted from blood. The receptors were sampled from a woman aged 30 to 39 in good health. Each CDR3 is given with its conserved first and last residue. D genes are given only for firm matches. The size entry is marked missing in some rows and otherwise reads once, few, many or a size class.

CDR3nt: TGCGCCAGCAGCCCCCGACTAGCGGGAGAGCCAGATACGCAGTATTTT; CDR3aa: CASSPRLAGEPDTQYF; v_gene: TRBV5-1; j_gene: TRBJ2-3; abundance: NA; d_gene: TRBD2
CDR3nt: TGTGCCAGCAGTTTGAATTTCTATGGCTACACCTTC; CDR3aa: CASSLNFYGYTF; v_gene: TRBV28; j_gene: TRBJ1-2; abundance: few; d_gene: NA
CDR3nt: TGTGCCTGGCCGGGACTAGCGGGAGAGCCCTACGAGCAGTACTTC; CDR3aa: CAWPGLAGEPYEQYF; v_gene: TRBV30; j_gene: TRBJ2-7; abundance: NA; d_gene: TRBD2
CDR3nt: TGTGCCAGCAGTTACCTGGGGGGGAAGAAAAGAGGCTACACCTTC; CDR3aa: CASSYLGGKKRGYTF; v_gene: TRBV6-5; j_gene: TRBJ1-2; abundance: NA; d_gene: NA
CDR3nt: TGTGCCAGCAGTACCGACCGGGACACGACCTACGAGCAGTACTTC; CDR3aa: CASSTDRDTTYEQYF; v_gene: TRBV27; j_gene: TRBJ2-7; abundance: NA; d_gene: NA
CDR3nt: TGTGCCAGTAGTATCCTGACTAGCTACTACAATGAGCAGTTCTTC; CDR3aa: CASSILTSYYNEQFF; v_gene: TRBV19; j_gene: TRBJ2-1; abundance: NA; d_gene: TRBD2
CDR3nt: TGTGCCAGTTTGGACAGTTTCGTGGACGAGCAGTACTTC; CDR3aa: CASLDSFVDEQYF; v_gene: TRBV19; j_gene: TRBJ2-7; abundance: few; d_gene: NA
CDR3nt: TGCAGCGTTGAAGTACAGGGTTGGGGTGAAGCTTTCTTT; CDR3aa: CSVEVQGWGEAFF; v_gene: TRBV29-1; j_gene: TRBJ1-1; abundance: once; d_gene: NA
CDR3nt: TGCAGCGTTGCTAACCACGAGCAGTACTTC; CDR3aa: CSVANHEQYF; v_gene: TRBV29-1; j_gene: TRBJ2-7; abundance: NA; d_gene: NA
CDR3nt: TGTGCCAGCAGCTCCACCCTGACAGGGAATAGCAATCAGCCCCAGCATTTT; CDR3aa: CASSSTLTGNSNQPQHF; v_gene: TRBV7-8; j_gene: TRBJ1-5; abundance: NA; d_gene: TRBD1
CDR3nt: TGTGCCAGCAGGCGCCTGACAGCCACGAACACTGAAGCTTTCTTT; CDR3aa: CASRRLTATNTEAFF; v_gene: TRBV2; j_gene: TRBJ1-1; abundance: few; d_gene: NA
CDR3nt: TGTGCCAGTAGTAACGGACAGGGAGGGGGAACTGAAGCTTTCTTT; CDR3aa: CASSNGQGGGTEAFF; v_gene: TRBV19; j_gene: TRBJ1-1; abundance: few; d_gene: TRBD1
CDR3nt: TGTGCCAGCAGCCCTCCTTCCCGGGCTCAGACCGGGGAGCTGTTTTTT; CDR3aa: CASSPPSRAQTGELFF; v_gene: TRBV7-9; j_gene: TRBJ2-2; abundance: NA; d_gene: NA
CDR3nt: TGTGCCAGCAGTTTGGTGAGACTAGCGGGAGATAAGGGGGAGCTGTTTTTT; CDR3aa: CASSLVRLAGDKGELFF; v_gene: TRBV27; j_gene: TRBJ2-2; abundance: NA; d_gene: TRBD2
CDR3nt: TGTGCCAGTTTCGCGGGACTTTACGAGCAGTACTTC; CDR3aa: CASFAGLYEQYF; v_gene: TRBV6-1; j_gene: TRBJ2-7; abundance: once; d_gene: NA
CDR3nt: TGTGCCAGCAGTTCGGGACAGGGAAACTATGGCTACACCTTC; CDR3aa: CASSSGQGNYGYTF; v_gene: TRBV28; j_gene: TRBJ1-2; abundance: NA; d_gene: TRBD1
CDR3nt: TGTGCCAGCAGCTCCAGGCGGGAGAACAATGAGCAGTTCTTC; CDR3aa: CASSSRRENNEQFF; v_gene: TRBV7-6; j_gene: TRBJ2-1; abundance: NA; d_gene: TRBD2
CDR3nt: TGTGCCAGCATTGGACGGTACTTGAACACTGAAGCTTTCTTT; CDR3aa: CASIGRYLNTEAFF; v_gene: TRBV6-1; j_gene: TRBJ1-1; abundance: NA; d_gene: NA
CDR3nt: TGTGCCAGCATGAGGTCTAGCGGAAACACCGGGGAGCTGTTTTTT; CDR3aa: CASMRSSGNTGELFF; v_gene: TRBV6-1; j_gene: TRBJ2-2; abundance: few; d_gene: TRBD2
CDR3nt: TGTGCCAGCAGCACGGCAGGGGATTATCAAGAGACCCAGTACTTC; CDR3aa: CASSTAGDYQETQYF; v_gene: TRBV11-2; j_gene: TRBJ2-5; abundance: NA; d_gene: NA
CDR3nt: TGTGCCAGCAGCTTTGGGGTGACTAACTACAATGAGCAGTTCTTC; CDR3aa: CASSFGVTNYNEQFF; v_gene: TRBV11-3; j_gene: TRBJ2-1; abundance: NA; d_gene: NA
CDR3nt: TGCGCCAGCAGCCAAGGCCTAGGGGCGGGGTGGTCCTACAATGAGCAGTTCTTC; CDR3aa: CASSQGLGAGWSYNEQFF; v_gene: TRBV4-1; j_gene: TRBJ2-1; abundance: NA; d_gene: NA
CDR3nt: TGTGCCAGCAGTGTAGCGGGAGGCGCCTACGAGCAGTACTTC; CDR3aa: CASSVAGGAYEQYF; v_gene: TRBV28; j_gene: TRBJ2-7; abundance: NA; d_gene: TRBD2
CDR3nt: TGTGCCAGCACCCGCCGAAGGGACCAAGAGACCCAGTACTTC; CDR3aa: CASTRRRDQETQYF; v_gene: TRBV11-1; j_gene: TRBJ2-5; abundance: NA; d_gene: NA
CDR3nt: TGTGCCAGCGAGTTCCCCTCGGGGGAGCAGTACTTC; CDR3aa: CASEFPSGEQYF; v_gene: TRBV2; j_gene: TRBJ2-7; abundance: few; d_gene: NA
CDR3nt: TGTGCCAGCAGCCAAGATCCGTCGGGACAGGGCAGCTCCTACGAGCAGTACTTC; CDR3aa: CASSQDPSGQGSSYEQYF; v_gene: TRBV5-4; j_gene: TRBJ2-7; abundance: NA; d_gene: TRBD1
CDR3nt: TGTGCCAGCAGTCAAGCCCTAAAATCCCCCCGGCCAGAGACCCAGTACTTC; CDR3aa: CASSQALKSPRPETQYF; v_gene: TRBV6-1; j_gene: TRBJ2-5; abundance: NA; d_gene: NA
CDR3nt: TGTGCCAGCAGAGCCGGGGACGGAAACTATGGCTACACCTTC; CDR3aa: CASRAGDGNYGYTF; v_gene: TRBV2; j_gene: TRBJ1-2; abundance: NA; d_gene: NA
CDR3nt: TGTGCCAGCAGCTTAATAGCGGGAGGGCCTCGGGAGACCCAGTACTTC; CDR3aa: CASSLIAGGPRETQYF; v_gene: TRBV5-4; j_gene: TRBJ2-5; abundance: NA; d_gene: TRBD2
CDR3nt: TGTGCCAGCAACATCTATATTAGGGGGCCAAGCGAGCAGTACTTC; CDR3aa: CASNIYIRGPSEQYF; v_gene: TRBV5-5; j_gene: TRBJ2-7; abundance: NA; d_gene: TRBD1
CDR3nt: TGCGCCAGCAGTGAGTCACAGCTTCGAAACACCATATATTTT; CDR3aa: CASSESQLRNTIYF; v_gene: TRBV10-2; j_gene: TRBJ1-3; abundance: NA; d_gene: NA
CDR3nt: TGTGCCAGCAGCTTGGGACAGGGGAAAGATCAGCCCCAGCATTTT; CDR3aa: CASSLGQGKDQPQHF; v_gene: TRBV9; j_gene: TRBJ1-5; abundance: NA; d_gene: TRBD1
CDR3nt: TGCGCCAGCAGCCAAGAGAGGGTAGCGGGAGGTTACGAGCAGTACTTC; CDR3aa: CASSQERVAGGYEQYF; v_gene: TRBV4-1; j_gene: TRBJ2-7; abundance: NA; d_gene: TRBD2
CDR3nt: TGTGCCAGCTCTCCGGAGCACTCTGGAAACACCATATATTTT; CDR3aa: CASSPEHSGNTIYF; v_gene: TRBV2; j_gene: TRBJ1-3; abundance: NA; d_gene: NA
CDR3nt: TGTGCCAGCAGCGTAGGGGGTCTTAATGAAAAACTGTTTTTT; CDR3aa: CASSVGGLNEKLFF; v_gene: TRBV9; j_gene: TRBJ1-4; abundance: NA; d_gene: NA
CDR3nt: TGTGCCAGCAGTTTTCGGACTAGCGGGAGCAGGGCAGATACGCAGTATTTT; CDR3aa: CASSFRTSGSRADTQYF; v_gene: TRBV27; j_gene: TRBJ2-3; abundance: NA; d_gene: TRBD2
CDR3nt: TGTGCCAGCAGTGACCCGGGAACTGGGGCCAACGTCCTGACTTTC; CDR3aa: CASSDPGTGANVLTF; v_gene: TRBV6-6; j_gene: TRBJ2-6; abundance: NA; d_gene: NA
CDR3nt: TGTGCCAGCAGCTTCGCCCATACAGATACGCAGTATTTT; CDR3aa: CASSFAHTDTQYF; v_gene: TRBV11-2; j_gene: TRBJ2-3; abundance: NA; d_gene: NA
CDR3nt: TGTGCCAGCAGCTTTCTGGGGATCGGGAGCTCCTATAATTCACCCCTCCACTTT; CDR3aa: CASSFLGIGSSYNSPLHF; v_gene: TRBV7-8; j_gene: TRBJ1-6; abundance: NA; d_gene: NA
CDR3nt: TGTGCCAGCAGCTTGACGGGTAGCGGGATAGGAGATACGCAGTATTTT; CDR3aa: CASSLTGSGIGDTQYF; v_gene: TRBV5-6; j_gene: TRBJ2-3; abundance: NA; d_gene: TRBD2
CDR3nt: TGTGCCAGCAGCCGAGGGTTTGGGGAGACCCAGTACTTC; CDR3aa: CASSRGFGETQYF; v_gene: TRBV11-2; j_gene: TRBJ2-5; abundance: few; d_gene: NA
CDR3nt: TGTGCCAGCAGCGTAAAGAGGGACACTGAAGCTTTCTTT; CDR3aa: CASSVKRDTEAFF; v_gene: TRBV9; j_gene: TRBJ1-1; abundance: many; d_gene: NA
CDR3nt: TGTGCCAGCAGCTTAGAGCCTAGCAGAACAGATACGCAGTATTTT; CDR3aa: CASSLEPSRTDTQYF; v_gene: TRBV13; j_gene: TRBJ2-3; abundance: NA; d_gene: NA
CDR3nt: TGTGCCAGCAGTATCTTCGGGGCAGCGAACACCGGGGAGCTGTTTTTT; CDR3aa: CASSIFGAANTGELFF; v_gene: TRBV27; j_gene: TRBJ2-2; abundance: NA; d_gene: NA
CDR3nt: TGCGCCAGCAGCCAAGAAACGAGACAGGGGAGAACCGGGGAGCTGTTTTTT; CDR3aa: CASSQETRQGRTGELFF; v_gene: TRBV4-1; j_gene: TRBJ2-2; abundance: NA; d_gene: TRBD1
CDR3nt: TGTGCCACCTTTACGAGCTCCTACGAGCAGTACTTC; CDR3aa: CATFTSSYEQYF; v_gene: TRBV27; j_gene: TRBJ2-7; abundance: NA; d_gene: NA
CDR3nt: TGTGCCAGCAGCCAAGTAATGGCGACTGAAGCTTTCTTT; CDR3aa: CASSQVMATEAFF; v_gene: TRBV14; j_gene: TRBJ1-1; abundance: NA; d_gene: NA
CDR3nt: TGCGCCAGCAGCCCCCCTGAGAACTACGAGCAGTACTTC; CDR3aa: CASSPPENYEQYF; v_gene: TRBV5-1; j_gene: TRBJ2-7; abundance: NA; d_gene: NA